These 9 T cell receptor beta chains were sequenced from one sample in a study of somatic mutations in cytotoxic T cells in rheumatoid arthritis. Repertoires were generated with immunoSEQ multiplex PCR, while TCRdb's copy carries only in-frame clones and drops some. In the table there are 7,100 or so clones, roughly 77% of which are singletons. Sequenced sample: CD8+ T cells sorted from blood. The receptors were sampled from an adult with rheumatoid arthritis.

The chain recombines TRBV6-1 with TRBJ1-6; D is unresolved. V shed 2 bases and J shed 4 bases, with 15 bases lying between them. The CDR3 is made up of 17 amino acids. Germline assignment: CDR1 MNHNS and CDR2 SASEGT. CDR3 sequence: CASSELVAELYNSPLHF. The CDR3 DNA is TGTGCCAGCAGTGAACTAGTGGCAGAACTGTATAATTCACCCCTCCACTTT.

This chain links TRBV6-1 with TRBJ1-6; perhaps TRBD1 as D (6 bases). Trimming took 6 bases from V and 7 from J, leaving 10 bases between them. This CDR3 region has 13 residues. Germline CDR1 MNHNS, CDR2 SASEGT. The CDR3 sequence is CASRSGENSPLHF. CDR3 coding DNA: TGTGCCAGCAGATCAGGGGAAAATTCACCCCTCCACTTT.

The V call is TRBV27, the J call TRBJ2-1, with TRBD1 identical over 9 bases. CDR1 and CDR2 (germline): MNHEY, SMNVEV (reference sequence). The CDR3 runs to 21 residues. Trimming cost V 2 bases and J 8 bases; bases outside gene matches: 25. This CDR3 is CASSLGPGQGLVTYWWDEQFF. The CDR3 DNA reads as TGTGCCAGCAGTTTAGGGCCGGGACAGGGACTGGTGACATACTGGTGGGATGAGCAGTTCTTC.

CDR3 DNA: TGTGCCTGGAGGCCCTACGGGGAGCTGTTTTTT. Translated: CAWRPYGELFF. The chain is built from TRBV30 and TRBJ2-2; D gene uncertain. Per germline, CDR1 GTSNPN and CDR2 SVGIG (reference sequence). The CDR3 length is 11 residues. V was shortened by 3 bases and J by 7 bases, with 6 bases between the two germline ends.

This sequence joins TRBV28 and TRBJ2-5; D might be TRBD1 (6 bases). The J call could be wrong; TRBJ2-7 is a better fit for the DNA end. This CDR3 is 12 amino acids long. Germline V gene sequence: CDR1 MDHEN, CDR2 SYDVKM. The CDR3 spells CASSPTGSEQYF. The CDR3, as DNA: TGTGCCAGCAGTCCGACAGGTTCCGAGCAGTACTTC.

The gene calls are TRBV18 and TRBJ1-6, with D possibly being TRBD1 (6 bases). The V end was cut by 6 bases, the J end by 5 bases, with 11 bases between. Germline CDR1 reads KGHSH; CDR2 reads LQKENI. This CDR3 spans 14 amino acids. CDR3 residues: CASSPEGDNSPLHF. Written as DNA, the CDR3 is TGTGCCAGCTCGCCCGAGGGGGATAATTCACCCCTCCACTTT.

The chain is built from TRBV6-6 and TRBJ2-7; D is possibly TRBD1 (6 bases). The CDR3 is made up of 16 amino acids. Per the germline V gene, CDR1 is MNHNY and CDR2 is SVGAGI (reference sequence). V lost 5 bases and J 9 bases, leaving 26 bases between the germline ends. DNA of the CDR3: TGTGCCAGCAGTAACCGACAGGCCGGAGATTCGAGAGGGCAGTACTTC. Residues: CASSNRQAGDSRGQYF.

This chain uses TRBV11-1 with TRBJ1-4, with D possibly being TRBD1 (6 bases). Per germline, CDR1 SGHAT and CDR2 FQDESV (reference sequence). Trimming removed 8 bases at V and 7 bases at J, with 17 bases between. The CDR3 sequence is 14 residues long. Here the CDR3 DNA reads TGTGCCAGCGCGAGGCCAGGGGCTGGTGAAAAACTGTTTTTT. Translation: CASARPGAGEKLFF.

The chain carries TRBV2 and TRBJ1-6; the D gene is possibly TRBD1 (5 bases). Germline V gives CDR1 SNHLY, CDR2 FYNNEI. CDR3 size: 14 residues. Trimming stripped 9 bases from V and 7 bases from J, with 16 bases between. CDR3 in amino acids: CARQPGPSNSPLHF. The CDR3 region has the DNA TGTGCCAGACAACCGGGACCTTCCAATTCACCCCTCCACTTT.